This TCR beta chain was sequenced in a study of CXCR3-negative and CXCR3-positive naive CD8 T cells. As concerns this clonotype: Its antigen is undetermined.

Study-level findings and limits: With respect to TRBV-TRBJ usage, naive CXCR3-negative and CXCR3-positive cells were similar; memory differed. Naive subsets showed comparable surface CD5, and TCR interaction strength was also inferred from TRB CDR3 physicochemistry.

The TRB libraries of cDNA were built by UMI-labeled 5' RACE. From its re-call of the 5' RACE reads, TCRdb lists each CDR3 protein once, without DNA. This sample's table reports over 100,000 distinct CDR3 sequences. The CDR3 length is 15 residues. Germline values: CDR1 MNHEY, CDR2 SMNVEV (reference sequence). The sequenced sample was naive CXCR3- CD8+ T cells from blood. Subset specified: CD45RO-CCR7+CD27+CD95- naive CD8+ T cells lacking CXCR3 (TNR3-). This TCR derives from a human donor in good health. Some clones in this sample may be carry-over from other donors' samples. This chain uses TRBV27 with TRBJ1-5; TCRdb designates TRBD1, a call that cannot be tested without DNA. CDR3 residues: CASSFLPGSNQPQHF.